Sequencing of this TCR beta chain was carried out in a study of blood T cells in healthy people across ages. This CDR3 spans 12 amino acids. Germline V gene data show CDR1 as SGHVS and CDR2 as FQNEAQ. V was clipped by 2 bases and J by 8 bases, with 7 bases between them. The authors ran a second PCR of 7 to 11 cycles using a sample-barcoded 5' primer and a J-beta primer mix. MiXCR, applied by TCRdb to the 5' RACE reads, yields one record per CDR3 protein. The sample records about 570,000 distinct CDR3 sequences, 27% being singletons. This clonotype has a count of ten or more. The sequenced sample was blood. The chain has TRBV7-8 and TRBJ2-4; D is perhaps TRBD1 or TRBD2 (5 bases each). The source is a woman aged 70-85 years in good health. The CDR3 DNA reads TGTGCCAGCAGCTTACAGGGAGACATTCAGTACTTC. Translating it yields CASSLQGDIQYF.